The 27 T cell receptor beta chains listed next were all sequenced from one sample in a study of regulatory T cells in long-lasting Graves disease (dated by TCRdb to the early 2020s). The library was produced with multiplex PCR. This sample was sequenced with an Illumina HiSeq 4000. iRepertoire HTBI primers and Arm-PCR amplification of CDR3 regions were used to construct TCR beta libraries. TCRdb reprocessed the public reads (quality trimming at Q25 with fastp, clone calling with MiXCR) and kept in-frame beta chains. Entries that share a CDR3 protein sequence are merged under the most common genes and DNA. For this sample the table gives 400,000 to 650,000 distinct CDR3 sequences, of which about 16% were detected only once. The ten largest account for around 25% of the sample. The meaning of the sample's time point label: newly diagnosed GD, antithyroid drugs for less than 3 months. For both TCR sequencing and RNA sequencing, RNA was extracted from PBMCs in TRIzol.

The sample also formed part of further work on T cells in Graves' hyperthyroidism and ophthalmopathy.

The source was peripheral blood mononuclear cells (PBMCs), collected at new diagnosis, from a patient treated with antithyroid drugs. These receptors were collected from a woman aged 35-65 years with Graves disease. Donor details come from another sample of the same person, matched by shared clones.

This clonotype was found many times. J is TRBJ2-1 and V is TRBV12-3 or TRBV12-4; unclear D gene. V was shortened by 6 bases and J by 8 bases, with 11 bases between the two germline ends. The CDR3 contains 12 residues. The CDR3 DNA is TGTGCCAGCAGAAATATGGAAGATGAGCAGTTCTTC. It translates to CASRNMEDEQFF.

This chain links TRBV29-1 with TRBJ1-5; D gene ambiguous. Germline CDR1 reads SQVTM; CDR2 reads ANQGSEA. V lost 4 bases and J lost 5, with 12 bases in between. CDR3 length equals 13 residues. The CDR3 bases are TGCAGCGTTGCCCTGGGATGGGATCAGCCCCAGCATTTT. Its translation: CSVALGWDQPQHF.

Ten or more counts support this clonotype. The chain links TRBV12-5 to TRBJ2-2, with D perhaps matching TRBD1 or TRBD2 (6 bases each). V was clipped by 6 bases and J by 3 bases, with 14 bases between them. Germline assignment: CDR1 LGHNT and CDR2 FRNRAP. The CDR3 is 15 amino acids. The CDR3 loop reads CASGSLGGDTGELFF. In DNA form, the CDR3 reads TGTGCTAGTGGGAGCCTCGGGGGCGACACCGGGGAGCTGTTTTTT. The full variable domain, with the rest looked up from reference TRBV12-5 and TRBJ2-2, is DARVTQTPRHKVTEMGQEVTMRCQPILGHNTVFWYRQTMMQGLELLAYFRNRAPLDDSGMPKDRFSAEMPDATLATLKIQPSEPRDSAVYFCASGSLGGDTGELFFGEGSRLTVL.

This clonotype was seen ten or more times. The CDR3 nucleotides read TGTGCCAGCAGAACACTCCAGGGGGCGTATGGAAATTCACCCCTCCACTTT. Translation gives CASRTLQGAYGNSPLHF. The V call is TRBV28, the J call TRBJ1-6, with 8 bases matching TRBD1. The CDR3 extends over 17 amino acids. V was clipped by 6 bases and J by 7 bases; unmatched bases: 14. Per germline, CDR1 MDHEN and CDR2 SYDVKM.

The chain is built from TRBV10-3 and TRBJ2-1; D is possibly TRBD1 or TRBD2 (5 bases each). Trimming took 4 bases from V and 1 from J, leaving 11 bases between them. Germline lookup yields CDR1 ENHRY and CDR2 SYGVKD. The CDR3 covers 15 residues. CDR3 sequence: CAISGGSKSYNEQFF. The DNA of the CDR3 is TGTGCCATCAGTGGGGGGTCGAAATCCTACAATGAGCAGTTCTTC.

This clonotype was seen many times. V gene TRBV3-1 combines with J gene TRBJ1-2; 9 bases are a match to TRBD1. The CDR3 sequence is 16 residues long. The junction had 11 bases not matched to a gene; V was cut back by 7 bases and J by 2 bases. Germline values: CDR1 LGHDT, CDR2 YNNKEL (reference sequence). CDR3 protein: CASTPIAGTGNYGYTF. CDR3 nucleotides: TGTGCCAGCACGCCCATTGCCGGGACAGGGAACTATGGCTACACCTTC. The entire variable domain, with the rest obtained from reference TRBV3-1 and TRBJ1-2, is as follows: DTAVSQTPKYLVTQMGNDKSIKCEQNLGHDTMYWYKQDSKKFLKIMFSYNNKELIINETVPNRFSPKSPDKAHLNLHINSLELGDSAVYFCASTPIAGTGNYGYTFGSGTRLTVV.

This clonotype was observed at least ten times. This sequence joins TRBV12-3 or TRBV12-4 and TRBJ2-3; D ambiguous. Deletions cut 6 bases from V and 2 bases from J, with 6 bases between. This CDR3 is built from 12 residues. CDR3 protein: CASSLHTDTQYF. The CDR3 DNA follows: TGTGCCAGCAGCCTACACACAGATACGCAGTATTTT.

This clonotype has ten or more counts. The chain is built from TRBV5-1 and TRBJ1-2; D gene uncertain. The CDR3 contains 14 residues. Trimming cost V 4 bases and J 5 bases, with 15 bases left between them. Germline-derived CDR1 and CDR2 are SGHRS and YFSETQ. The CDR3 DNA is TGCGCCAGCAGCGTCCAGACTGCGGGGTATGGCTACACCTTC. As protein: CASSVQTAGYGYTF.

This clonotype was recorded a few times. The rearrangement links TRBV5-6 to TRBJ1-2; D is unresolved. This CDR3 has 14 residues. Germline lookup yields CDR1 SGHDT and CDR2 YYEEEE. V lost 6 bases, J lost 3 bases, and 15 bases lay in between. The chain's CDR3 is CASIPYGLDYGYTF. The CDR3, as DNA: TGTGCCAGCATCCCTTACGGACTAGACTATGGCTACACCTTC.

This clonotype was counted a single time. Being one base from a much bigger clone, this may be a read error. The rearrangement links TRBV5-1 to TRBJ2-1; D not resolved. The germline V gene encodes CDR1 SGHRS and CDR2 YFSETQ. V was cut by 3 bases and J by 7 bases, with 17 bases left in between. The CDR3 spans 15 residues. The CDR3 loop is CASSSGSEGINEQFF. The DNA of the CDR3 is TGCGCCAGCAGCTCCGGTTCGGAAGGGATAAATGAGCAGTTCTTC.

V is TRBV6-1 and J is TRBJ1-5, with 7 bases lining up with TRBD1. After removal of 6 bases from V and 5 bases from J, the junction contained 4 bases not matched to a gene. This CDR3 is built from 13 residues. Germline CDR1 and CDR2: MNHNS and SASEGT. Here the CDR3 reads CASRGQPDQPQHF. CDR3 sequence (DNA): TGTGCCAGCAGGGGACAGCCAGATCAGCCCCAGCATTTT.

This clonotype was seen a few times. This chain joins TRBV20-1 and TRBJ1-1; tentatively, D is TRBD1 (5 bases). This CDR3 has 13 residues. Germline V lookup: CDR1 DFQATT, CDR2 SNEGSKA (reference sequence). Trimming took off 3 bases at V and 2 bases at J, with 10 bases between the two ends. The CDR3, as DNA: TGCAGTGCTAGCGGGACGGATAACACTGAAGCTTTCTTT. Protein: CSASGTDNTEAFF.

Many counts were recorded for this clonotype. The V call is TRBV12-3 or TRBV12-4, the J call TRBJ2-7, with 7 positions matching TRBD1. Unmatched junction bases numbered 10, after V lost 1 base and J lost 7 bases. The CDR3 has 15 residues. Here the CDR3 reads CASSLGTGGTREQYF. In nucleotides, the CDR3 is TGTGCCAGCAGTTTAGGGACAGGAGGTACTAGGGAGCAGTACTTC.

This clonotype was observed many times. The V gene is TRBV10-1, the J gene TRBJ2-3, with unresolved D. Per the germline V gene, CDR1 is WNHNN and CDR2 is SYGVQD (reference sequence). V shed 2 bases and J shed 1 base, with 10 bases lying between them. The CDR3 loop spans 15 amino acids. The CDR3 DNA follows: TGCGCCAGCAGTGAGAGCTCAGCCGGCACAGATACGCAGTATTTT. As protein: CASSESSAGTDTQYF.

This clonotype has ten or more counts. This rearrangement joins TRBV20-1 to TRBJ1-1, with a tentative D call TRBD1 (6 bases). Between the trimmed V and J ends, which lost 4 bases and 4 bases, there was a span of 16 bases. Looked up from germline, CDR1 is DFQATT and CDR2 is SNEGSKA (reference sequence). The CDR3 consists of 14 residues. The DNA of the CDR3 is TGCAGTGCTACCAAGGGGGGAGGATCCACTGAAGCTTTCTTT. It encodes CSATKGGGSTEAFF.

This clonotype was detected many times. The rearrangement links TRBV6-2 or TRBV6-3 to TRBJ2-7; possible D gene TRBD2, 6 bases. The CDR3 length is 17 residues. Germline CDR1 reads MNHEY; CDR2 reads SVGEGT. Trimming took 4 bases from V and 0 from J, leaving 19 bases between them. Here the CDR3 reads CASSSPPGTGSSYEQYF. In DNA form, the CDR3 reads TGTGCCAGCAGTTCTCCACCCGGGACTGGAAGCTCCTACGAGCAGTACTTC.

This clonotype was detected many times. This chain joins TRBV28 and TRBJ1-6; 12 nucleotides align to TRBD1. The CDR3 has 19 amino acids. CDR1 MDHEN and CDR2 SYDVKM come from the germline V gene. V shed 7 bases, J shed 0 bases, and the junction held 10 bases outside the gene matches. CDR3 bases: TGTGCCAGCACCGCCGTCGGGACAGGGGGCTTCTCCTATAATTCACCCCTCCACTTT. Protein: CASTAVGTGGFSYNSPLHF.

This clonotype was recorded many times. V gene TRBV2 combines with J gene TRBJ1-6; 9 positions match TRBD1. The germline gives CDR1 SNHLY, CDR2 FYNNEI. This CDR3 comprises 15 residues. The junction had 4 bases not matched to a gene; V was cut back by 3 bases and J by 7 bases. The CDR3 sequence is CASSDLGTGNSPLHF. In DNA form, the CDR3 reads TGTGCCAGCAGTGACCTGGGGACAGGGAATTCACCCCTCCACTTT. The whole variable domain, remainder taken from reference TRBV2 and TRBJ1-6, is EPEVTQTPSHQVTQMGQEVILRCVPISNHLYFYWYRQILGQKVEFLVSFYNNEISEKSEIFDDQFSVERPDGSNFTLKIRSTKLEDSAMYFCASSDLGTGNSPLHFGNGTRLTVT.

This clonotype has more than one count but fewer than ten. The CDR3, as DNA: TGTGCCAGCAGCCCACAGACAGGGGAACTATCCGCCCTCCACTTT. Amino acids: CASSPQTGELSALHF. The chain carries TRBV11-2 and TRBJ1-6; 8 bases map to TRBD1. This CDR3 contains 15 residues. Germline CDR1 is SGHAT and CDR2 is FQNNGV. V shed 5 bases, J shed 14 bases, and the junction held 14 bases outside the gene matches.

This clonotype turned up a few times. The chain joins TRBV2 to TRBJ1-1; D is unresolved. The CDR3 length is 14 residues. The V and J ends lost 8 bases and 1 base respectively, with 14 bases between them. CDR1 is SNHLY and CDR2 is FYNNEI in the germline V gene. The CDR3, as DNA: TGTGCCAGCTCCAAGTTAGGCCCGAACACTGAAGCTTTCTTT. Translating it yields CASSKLGPNTEAFF.

CDR3 protein: CASSLSGGAGKNIQYF. DNA of the CDR3: TGTGCCAGCAGCTTAAGCGGGGGGGCCGGCAAAAACATTCAGTACTTC. The rearrangement joins TRBV5-7 to TRBJ2-4; 10 nucleotides align to TRBD2. TRBV5-7 is annotated as an ORF whose role is uncertain. The J segment lost 3 bases and the V segment lost 2 bases, leaving 5 bases of the junction unmatched. CDR3 length: 16 residues.

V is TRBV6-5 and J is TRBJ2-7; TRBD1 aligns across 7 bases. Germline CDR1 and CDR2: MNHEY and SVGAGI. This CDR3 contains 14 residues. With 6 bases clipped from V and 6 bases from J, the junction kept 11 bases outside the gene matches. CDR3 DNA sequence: TGTGCCAGCAGCCTCAACCCCAGACAGGGCGAGCAGTACTTC. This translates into CASSLNPRQGEQYF.

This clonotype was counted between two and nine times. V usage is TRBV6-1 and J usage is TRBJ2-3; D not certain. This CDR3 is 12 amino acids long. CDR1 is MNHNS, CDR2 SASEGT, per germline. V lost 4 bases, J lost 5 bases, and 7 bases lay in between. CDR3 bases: TGTGCCAGCAGTGCACCTGGAGATACGCAGTATTTT. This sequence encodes CASSAPGDTQYF.

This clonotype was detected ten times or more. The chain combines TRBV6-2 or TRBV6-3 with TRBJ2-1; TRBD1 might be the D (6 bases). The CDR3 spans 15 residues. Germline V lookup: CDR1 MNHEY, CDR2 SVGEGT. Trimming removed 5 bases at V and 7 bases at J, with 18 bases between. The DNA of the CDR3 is TGTGCCAGCAGTACGACAGTGGGGGCGTTGAATGAGCAGTTCTTC. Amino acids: CASSTTVGALNEQFF.

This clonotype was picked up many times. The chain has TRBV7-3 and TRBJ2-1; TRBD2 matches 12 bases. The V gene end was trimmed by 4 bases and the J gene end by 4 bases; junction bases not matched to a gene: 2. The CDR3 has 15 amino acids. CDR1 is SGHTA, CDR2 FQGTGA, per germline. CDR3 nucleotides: TGTGCCAGCAGCTACGGGACTAGCGGGTACAATGAGCAGTTCTTC. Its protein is CASSYGTSGYNEQFF. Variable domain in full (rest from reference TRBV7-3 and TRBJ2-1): GAGVSQTPSNKVTEKGKYVELRCDPISGHTALYWYRQSLGQGPEFLIYFQGTGAADDSGLPNDRFFAVRPEGSVSTLKIQRTERGDSAVYLCASSYGTSGYNEQFFGPGTRLTVL.

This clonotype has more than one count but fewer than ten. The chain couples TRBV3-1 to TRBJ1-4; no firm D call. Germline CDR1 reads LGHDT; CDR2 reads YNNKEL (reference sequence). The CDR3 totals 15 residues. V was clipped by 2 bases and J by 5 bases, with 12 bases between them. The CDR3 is CASSQKFTLNEKLFF. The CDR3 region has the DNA TGTGCCAGCAGCCAAAAGTTCACCCTAAATGAAAAACTGTTTTTT. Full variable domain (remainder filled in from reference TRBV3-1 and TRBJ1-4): DTAVSQTPKYLVTQMGNDKSIKCEQNLGHDTMYWYKQDSKKFLKIMFSYNNKELIINETVPNRFSPKSPDKAHLNLHINSLELGDSAVYFCASSQKFTLNEKLFFGSGTQLSVL.

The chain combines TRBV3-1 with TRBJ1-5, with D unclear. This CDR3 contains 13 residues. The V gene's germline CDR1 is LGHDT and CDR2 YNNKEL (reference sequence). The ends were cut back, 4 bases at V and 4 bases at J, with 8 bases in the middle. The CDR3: CASSPAANQPQHF. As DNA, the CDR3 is TGTGCCAGCAGCCCTGCGGCGAATCAGCCCCAGCATTTT.